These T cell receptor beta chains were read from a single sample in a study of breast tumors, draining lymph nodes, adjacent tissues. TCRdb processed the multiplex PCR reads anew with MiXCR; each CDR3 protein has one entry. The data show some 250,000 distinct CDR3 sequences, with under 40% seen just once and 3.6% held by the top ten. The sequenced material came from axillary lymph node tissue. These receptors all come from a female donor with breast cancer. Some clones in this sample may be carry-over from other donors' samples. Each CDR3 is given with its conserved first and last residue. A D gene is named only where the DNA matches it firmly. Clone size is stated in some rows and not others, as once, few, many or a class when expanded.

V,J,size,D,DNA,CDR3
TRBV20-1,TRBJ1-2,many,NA,TGCAGTGCTAGGGACGGATACTATGGCTCCACCTTC,CSARDGYYGSTF
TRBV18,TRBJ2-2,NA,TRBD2,TGTGCCAGCTCACCAATCCTAGCGGGTGTAACCGGGGAGCTGTTTTTT,CASSPILAGVTGELFF
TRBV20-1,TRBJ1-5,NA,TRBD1,TGCAGTGCAGATAGGACAGGCTCTGGTCAGCCCCAGCATTTT,CSADRTGSGQPQHF
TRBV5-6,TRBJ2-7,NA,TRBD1,TGTGCCAGCAGCCTGGACAGGGACCGAGTGGGCCTCTCCTACGAGCAGTACTTC,CASSLDRDRVGLSYEQYF
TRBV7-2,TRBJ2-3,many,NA,TGTGCCAGCAGCTTCGGGCCCCCCGATACGCAGTATTTT,CASSFGPPDTQYF
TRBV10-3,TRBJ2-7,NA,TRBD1,TGTGCCATCAGTGAGGGACAGGGGCGTTTCTCCTACGAGCAGTACTTC,CAISEGQGRFSYEQYF
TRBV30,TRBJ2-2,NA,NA,TGTGCCTTCCGATCTAGCGCCAACACCGGGGAGCTGTTTTTT,CAFRSSANTGELFF
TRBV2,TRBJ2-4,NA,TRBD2,TGTGCCAGCAGTCTAGCGGAGGGAGCCAAAAACATTCAGTACTTC,CASSLAEGAKNIQYF
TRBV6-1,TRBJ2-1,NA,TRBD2,TGTGCCAGCAGTGAAGAATCTGGCTCGGGAGGGCAAATCTTC,CASSEESGSGGQIF
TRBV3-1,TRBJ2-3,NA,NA,TGTGCCAGCAGCCAAGATCTCGCAGATACGCAGTATTTT,CASSQDLADTQYF
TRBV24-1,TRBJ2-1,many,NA,TGTGCCACCAGTGTGGGTTATGAGCAGTTCTTC,CATSVGYEQFF
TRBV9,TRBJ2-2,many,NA,TGTGCCAGCAGCGTAGCGCTTGGGACCGGGGAGCTGTTTTTT,CASSVALGTGELFF
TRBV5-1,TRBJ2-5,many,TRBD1,TGCGCCAGCAGAAATCCGGGACAGGGAGAAGCGGAGACCCAGTACTTC,CASRNPGQGEAETQYF
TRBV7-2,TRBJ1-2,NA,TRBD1,TGTGCCAGCAGCCCATTCATATCGGGACAGGGCTTTGGCTACACCTTC,CASSPFISGQGFGYTF
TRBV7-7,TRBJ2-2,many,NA,TGTGCTAGCAGCTTAGGTTTCACAGGCTACACCGGGGAGCTGTTTTTT,CASSLGFTGYTGELFF
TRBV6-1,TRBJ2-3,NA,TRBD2,TGTGCCAGCAATGGGGTAGCGGGGAGCACAGATACGCAGTATTTT,CASNGVAGSTDTQYF
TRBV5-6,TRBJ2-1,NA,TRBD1,TGTGCCAGCAGGGGACAGGGGGCGGGGAGCTTCTACAATGAGCAGTTCTTC,CASRGQGAGSFYNEQFF
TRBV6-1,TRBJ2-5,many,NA,TGTGCCAGCATCGCCTACACGAGGGGAGAGACCCAGTACTTC,CASIAYTRGETQYF
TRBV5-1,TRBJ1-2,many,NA,TGCGCCAGCAGCCCCAGGGAGGGGGGGATCTATGGCTACACCTTC,CASSPREGGIYGYTF
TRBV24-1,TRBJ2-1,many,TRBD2,TGTGCCACCAGTGATCCCACTAGCGGGATGGACAATGAGCAGTTCTTC,CATSDPTSGMDNEQFF
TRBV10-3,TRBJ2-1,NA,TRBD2,TGTGCCATCAGTGCTAATGCGGGGGACAATGAGCAGTTCTTC,CAISANAGDNEQFF
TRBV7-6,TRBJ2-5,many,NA,TGTGCCAGCAGCTTGGTAACTGGGAGTCAAGAGACCCAGTACTTC,CASSLVTGSQETQYF
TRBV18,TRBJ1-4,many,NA,TGTGCCAGCTCAGAACCGGGATCCGCAACTAATGAAAAACTGTTTTTT,CASSEPGSATNEKLFF
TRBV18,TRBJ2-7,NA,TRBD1,TGTGCCAGCTCACTAGGACAGGGAATCTCCTACGAGCAGTACTTC,CASSLGQGISYEQYF
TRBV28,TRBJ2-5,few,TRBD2,TGTGCCAGCAGTTCCGGGACTAGCGTAATTCCCCAGTACTTC,CASSSGTSVIPQYF
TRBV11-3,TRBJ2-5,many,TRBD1,TGTGCCAGCAGCTCCAAGGGGGCGGACAGAGAGACCCAGTACTTC,CASSSKGADRETQYF
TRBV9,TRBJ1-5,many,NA,TGTGCCAGCAGCCCCCGGGACAGCAATCAGCCCCAGCATTTT,CASSPRDSNQPQHF
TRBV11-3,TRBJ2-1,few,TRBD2,TGTGCCAGCAGCCCATACCCGCGGACTAGCGTAGGAGAGCAGTTCTTC,CASSPYPRTSVGEQFF
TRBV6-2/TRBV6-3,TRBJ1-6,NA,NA,TGTGCCAGCAACCCGGGCCAGCGGAATTCACCCCTCCACTTT,CASNPGQRNSPLHF
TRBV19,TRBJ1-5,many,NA,TGTGCCAGTAGTTGGGCGGGGAAGGGCAATCAGCCCCAGCATTTT,CASSWAGKGNQPQHF
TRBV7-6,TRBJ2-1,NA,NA,TGTGCCAGCAGCTTAGGCGTCAGCACAGATACGCAGTTCTTC,CASSLGVSTDTQFF
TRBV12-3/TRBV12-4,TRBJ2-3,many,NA,TGTGCCAGCAGAAGGGAGCTCAGAGGGGCAGATACGCAGTATTTT,CASRRELRGADTQYF
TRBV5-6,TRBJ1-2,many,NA,TGTGCCAGCAGCTTGTGGGGGGGAATGACTAACTATGGCTACACCTTC,CASSLWGGMTNYGYTF
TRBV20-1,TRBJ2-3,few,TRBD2,TGCAGTGCCCAGCGGGGGGTCGCCTACACAGATACGCAGTATTTT,CSAQRGVAYTDTQYF
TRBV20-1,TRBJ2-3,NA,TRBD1,TGCAGTGCTCATGACAGGGGGGAGCGCTGG,CSAHDRGERW
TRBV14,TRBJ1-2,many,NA,TGTGCCAGCAGCCAAGAGAGGGATCATGGCTACACCTTC,CASSQERDHGYTF
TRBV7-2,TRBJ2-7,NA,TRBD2,TGTGCCACCAGCAGAGCCCTAGCGGTCTACGAGCAGTACTTC,CATSRALAVYEQYF
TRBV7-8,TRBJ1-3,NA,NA,TGTGCCAGCAGGTTGGGGGCAGCTGGAAACACCATATATTTT,CASRLGAAGNTIYF